This T cell receptor beta chain originates from a study of beta chain features in type 1 diabetes. Turning to this clone: The antigen remains unidentified.

CD4+ naive, central memory, regulatory and stem cell-like memory cells were sorted via CD45RO/CCR7/CD25/CD127/CD95/CD27. Study-wide points: Individuals with type 1 diabetes displayed fewer insertions and more deletions at VDJ junctions. Still unanswered here is whether HLA type influences TCRB rearrangement. Moderate but significant shortening of TCRB CDR3s was recorded in all four CD4+ subsets from Type 1 diabetes patients.

With 6 bases clipped from V and 5 bases from J, the junction kept 6 bases outside the gene matches. The CDR3 sequence is 14 residues long. The germline V gene has CDR1 SEHNR and CDR2 FQNEAQ (reference sequence). The study reverse transcribed the entire isolated RNA, so it sequenced expressed TCRB transcripts. Data came from immunoSEQ multiplex PCR; TCRdb stores just in-frame clones and leaves some out. The sample includes 250,000 to 350,000 clones, over 12% of them seen just once. The sample was naive CD4+ T cells from blood. This TCR derives from a man between 18 and 29 years old with type 1 diabetes. This sequence joins TRBV7-9 and TRBJ2-5; TRBD1 agrees at 10 bases. This CDR3 reads CASRRQGAGETQYF. CDR3 sequence (DNA): TGTGCCAGCAGACGACAGGGGGCCGGGGAGACCCAGTACTTC.